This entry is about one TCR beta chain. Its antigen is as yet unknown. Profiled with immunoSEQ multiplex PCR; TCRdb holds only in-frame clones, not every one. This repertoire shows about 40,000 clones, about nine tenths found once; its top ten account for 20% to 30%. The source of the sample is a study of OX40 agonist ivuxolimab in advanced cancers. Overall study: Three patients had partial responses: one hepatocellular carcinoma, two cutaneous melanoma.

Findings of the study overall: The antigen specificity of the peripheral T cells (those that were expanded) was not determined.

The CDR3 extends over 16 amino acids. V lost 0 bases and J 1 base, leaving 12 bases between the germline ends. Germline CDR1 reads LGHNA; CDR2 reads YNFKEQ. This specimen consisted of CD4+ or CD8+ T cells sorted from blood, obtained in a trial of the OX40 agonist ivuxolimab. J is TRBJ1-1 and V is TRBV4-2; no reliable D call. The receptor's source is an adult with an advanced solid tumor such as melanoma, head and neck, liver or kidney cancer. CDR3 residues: CASSQDQPQSNTEAFF. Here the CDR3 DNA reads TGTGCCAGCAGCCAAGATCAGCCACAATCGAACACTGAAGCTTTCTTT.